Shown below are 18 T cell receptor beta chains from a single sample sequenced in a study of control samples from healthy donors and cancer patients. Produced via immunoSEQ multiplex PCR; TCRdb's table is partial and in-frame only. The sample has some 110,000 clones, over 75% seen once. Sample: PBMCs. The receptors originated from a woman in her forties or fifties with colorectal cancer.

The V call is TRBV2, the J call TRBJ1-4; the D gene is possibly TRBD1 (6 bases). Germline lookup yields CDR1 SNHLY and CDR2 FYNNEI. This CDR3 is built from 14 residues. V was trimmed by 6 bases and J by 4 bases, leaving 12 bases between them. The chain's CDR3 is CASRKDRFNEKLFF. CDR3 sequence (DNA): TGTGCCAGCAGGAAGGACAGATTTAATGAAAAACTGTTTTTT. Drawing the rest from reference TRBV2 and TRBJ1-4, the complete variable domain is EPEVTQTPSHQVTQMGQEVILRCVPISNHLYFYWYRQILGQKVEFLVSFYNNEISEKSEIFDDQFSVERPDGSNFTLKIRSTKLEDSAMYFCASRKDRFNEKLFFGSGTQLSVL.

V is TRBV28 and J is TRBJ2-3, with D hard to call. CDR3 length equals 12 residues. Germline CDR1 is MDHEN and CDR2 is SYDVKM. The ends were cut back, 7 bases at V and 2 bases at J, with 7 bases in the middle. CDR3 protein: CASTIATDTQYF. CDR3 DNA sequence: TGTGCCAGCACGATAGCCACAGATACGCAGTATTTT.

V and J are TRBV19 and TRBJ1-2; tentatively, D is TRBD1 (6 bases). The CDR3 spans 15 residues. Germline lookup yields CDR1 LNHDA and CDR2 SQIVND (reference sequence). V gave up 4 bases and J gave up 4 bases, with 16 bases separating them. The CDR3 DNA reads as TGTGCCAGTAGTACCGAAGCCGGGACAACCTATGGCTACACCTTC. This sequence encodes CASSTEAGTTYGYTF.

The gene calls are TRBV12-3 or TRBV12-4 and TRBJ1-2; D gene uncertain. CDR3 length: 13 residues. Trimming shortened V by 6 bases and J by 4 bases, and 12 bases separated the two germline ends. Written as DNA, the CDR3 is TGTGCCAGCAGGCGAGCAGGCGGCTATGGCTACACCTTC. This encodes CASRRAGGYGYTF.

The CDR3 spells CASSPGQGGNEQFF. The CDR3 nucleotides read TGCGCCAGCAGCCCCGGACAGGGAGGGAATGAGCAGTTCTTC. This chain joins TRBV5-1 and TRBJ2-1; the D gene is possibly TRBD1 (8 bases). There are 14 residues in the CDR3. Trimming shortened V by 4 bases and J by 7 bases, and 15 bases separated the two germline ends. The germline gives CDR1 SGHRS, CDR2 YFSETQ.

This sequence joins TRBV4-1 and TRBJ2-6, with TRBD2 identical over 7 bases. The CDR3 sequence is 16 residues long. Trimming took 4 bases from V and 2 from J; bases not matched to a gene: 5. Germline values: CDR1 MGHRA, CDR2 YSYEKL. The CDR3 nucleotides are TGCGCCAGCAGCCCCCGCGGGGGTCCTGGGGCCAACGTCCTGACTTTC. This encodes CASSPRGGPGANVLTF.

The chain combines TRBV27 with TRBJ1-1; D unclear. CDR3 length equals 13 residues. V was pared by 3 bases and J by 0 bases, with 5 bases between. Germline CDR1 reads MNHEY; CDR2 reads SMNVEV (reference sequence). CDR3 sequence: CASSFDLNTEAFF. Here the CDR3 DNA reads TGTGCCAGCAGTTTTGACTTGAACACTGAAGCTTTCTTT.

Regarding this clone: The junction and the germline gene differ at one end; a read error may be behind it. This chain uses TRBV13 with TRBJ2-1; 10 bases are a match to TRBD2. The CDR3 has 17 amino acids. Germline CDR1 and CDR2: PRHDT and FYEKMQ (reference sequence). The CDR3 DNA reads TGTGCCAGCAGCCTAGGGCTGCTAGCGGGAGTTGAAGGTGAGCAGTTCTTC. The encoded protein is CASSLGLLAGVEGEQFF. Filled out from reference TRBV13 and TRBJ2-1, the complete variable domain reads AAGVIQSPRHLIKEKRETATLKCYPIPRHDTVYWYQQGPGQDPQFLISFYEKMQSDKGSIPDRFSAQQFSDYHSELNMSSLELGDSALYFCASSLGLLAGVEGEQFFGPGTRLTVL.

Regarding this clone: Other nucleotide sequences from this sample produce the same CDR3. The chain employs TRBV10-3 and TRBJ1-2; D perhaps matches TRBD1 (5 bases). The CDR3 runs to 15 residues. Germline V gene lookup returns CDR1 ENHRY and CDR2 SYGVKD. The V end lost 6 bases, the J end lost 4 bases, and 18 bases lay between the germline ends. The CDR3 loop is CAISIGAGGSYGYTF. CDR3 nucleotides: TGTGCCATCAGCATAGGGGCGGGGGGTTCCTATGGCTACACCTTC.

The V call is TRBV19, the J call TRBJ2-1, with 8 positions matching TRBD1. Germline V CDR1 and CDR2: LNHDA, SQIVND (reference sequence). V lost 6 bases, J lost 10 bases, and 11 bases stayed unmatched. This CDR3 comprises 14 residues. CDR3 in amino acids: CASSLPRTGPEQFF. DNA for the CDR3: TGTGCCAGTAGCCTACCCCGGACAGGGCCCGAGCAGTTCTTC.

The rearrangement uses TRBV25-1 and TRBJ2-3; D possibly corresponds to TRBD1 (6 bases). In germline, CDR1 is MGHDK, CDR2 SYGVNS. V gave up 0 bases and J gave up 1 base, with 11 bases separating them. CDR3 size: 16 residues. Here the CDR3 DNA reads TGTGCCAGCAGTGAATATCCGTCAGGGGGCACAGATACGCAGTATTTT. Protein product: CASSEYPSGGTDTQYF.

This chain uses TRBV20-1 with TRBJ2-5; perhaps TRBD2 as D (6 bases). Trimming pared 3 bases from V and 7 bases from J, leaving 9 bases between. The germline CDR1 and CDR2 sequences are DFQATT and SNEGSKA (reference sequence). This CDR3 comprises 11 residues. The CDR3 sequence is CSASWGGTQYF. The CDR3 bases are TGCAGTGCTAGTTGGGGAGGGACCCAGTACTTC.

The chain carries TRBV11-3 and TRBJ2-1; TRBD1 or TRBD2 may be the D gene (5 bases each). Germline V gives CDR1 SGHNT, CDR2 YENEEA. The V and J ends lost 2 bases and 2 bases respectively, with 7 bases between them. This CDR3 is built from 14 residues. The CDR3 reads CASSLMGAYNEQFF. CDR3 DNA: TGTGCCAGCAGCTTAATGGGGGCCTACAATGAGCAGTTCTTC.

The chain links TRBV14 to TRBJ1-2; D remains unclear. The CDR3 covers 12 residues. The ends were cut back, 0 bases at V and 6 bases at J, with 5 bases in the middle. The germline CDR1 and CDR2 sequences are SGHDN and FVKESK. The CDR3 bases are TGTGCCAGCAGCCAAGATTGGGATGGCTACACCTTC. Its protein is CASSQDWDGYTF. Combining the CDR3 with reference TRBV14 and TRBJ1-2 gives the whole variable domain EAGVTQFPSHSVIEKGQTVTLRCDPISGHDNLYWYRRVMGKEIKFLLHFVKESKQDESGMPNNRFLAERTGGTYSTLKVQPAELEDSGVYFCASSQDWDGYTFGSGTRLTVV.

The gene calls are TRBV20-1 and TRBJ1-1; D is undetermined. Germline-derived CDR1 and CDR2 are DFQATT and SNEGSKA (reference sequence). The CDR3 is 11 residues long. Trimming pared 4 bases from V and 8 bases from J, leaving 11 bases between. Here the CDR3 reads CSAKSEVEAFF. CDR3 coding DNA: TGCAGTGCTAAGTCGGAGGTGGAAGCTTTCTTT.

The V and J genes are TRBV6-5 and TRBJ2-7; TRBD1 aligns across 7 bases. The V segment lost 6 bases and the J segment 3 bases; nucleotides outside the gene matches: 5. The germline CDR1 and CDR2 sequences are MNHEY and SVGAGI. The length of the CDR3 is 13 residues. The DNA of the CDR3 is TGTGCCAGCAGGTTGGGACAGAGCTACGAGCAGTACTTC. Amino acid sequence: CASRLGQSYEQYF.

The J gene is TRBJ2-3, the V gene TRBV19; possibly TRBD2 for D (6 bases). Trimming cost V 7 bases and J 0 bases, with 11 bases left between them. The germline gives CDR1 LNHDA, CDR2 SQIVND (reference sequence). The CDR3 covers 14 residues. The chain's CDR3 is CASNGGTSTDTQYF. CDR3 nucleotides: TGTGCCAGTAACGGCGGGACGAGCACAGATACGCAGTATTTT.

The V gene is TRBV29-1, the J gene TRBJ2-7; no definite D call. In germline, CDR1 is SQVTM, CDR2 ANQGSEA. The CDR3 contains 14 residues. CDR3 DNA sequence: TGCATCGGCTCGGGCCCAAGGCAGAAGAACGAGCAGTACTTC. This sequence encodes CIGSGPRQKNEQYF.